This passage covers 23 T cell receptor beta chains from one sample sequenced in a study of cytomegalovirus exposure and HLA in healthy donors. This PCR relied on a set of 60 Vbeta primers and 13 Jbeta primers. Sequencing was performed with immunoSEQ multiplex PCR; in TCRdb, only in-frame clones are kept and a portion is missing. The repertoire consists of some 120,000 clones, with 77% occurring once and the leading ten covering around 4%. The sequenced sample was PBMCs. Receptors originate from a human donor in good health.

This chain joins TRBV14 and TRBJ2-7, with TRBD2 matching 10 bases. V lost 0 bases to trimming and J lost 3 bases; unmatched junction nucleotides: 8. This CDR3 contains 17 residues. The germline V gene encodes CDR1 SGHDN and CDR2 FVKESK. The CDR3 sequence: CASSQELRSGRLYEQYF. CDR3 DNA sequence: TGTGCCAGCAGCCAAGAACTACGTAGCGGGAGGCTCTACGAGCAGTACTTC.

CDR3 sequence: CASSPGPSDTGELFF. The CDR3 region has the DNA TGTGCCAGCAGCCCGGGCCCTAGCGACACCGGGGAGCTGTTTTTT. The rearrangement links TRBV9 to TRBJ2-2; perhaps TRBD2 as D (6 bases). V lost 4 bases and J 3 bases, leaving 13 bases between the germline ends. Germline CDR1 SGDLS, CDR2 YYNGEE. This CDR3 region has 15 residues.

The chain combines TRBV5-5 with TRBJ2-7; 8 nucleotides line up with TRBD1. The CDR3 is 16 amino acids. Germline CDR1 is SGHKS and CDR2 is YYEKEE (reference sequence). The trim removed 0 bases at V and 4 bases at J, leaving 9 bases unmatched. The CDR3 nucleotides are TGTGCCAGCAGCTTGGTTGTGTCAGGGGGCATTTACGAGCAGTACTTC. It yields the protein CASSLVVSGGIYEQYF.

The chain has TRBV10-2 and TRBJ2-3, with TRBD1 matching over 8 bases. The CDR3 is 16 residues long. Germline CDR1 WSHSY, CDR2 SAAADI. V gave up 5 bases and J gave up 6 bases; unmatched junction bases: 13. CDR3 residues: CASSPGQGQNRDTQYF. The CDR3 nucleotides read TGCGCCAGCAGTCCCGGACAGGGACAGAATAGGGATACGCAGTATTTT.

The V and J genes are TRBV5-1 and TRBJ1-1; D uncertain. The CDR3 is 13 amino acids. Germline values: CDR1 SGHRS, CDR2 YFSETQ. V lost 4 bases to trimming and J lost 1 base, with 8 bases between them. Written as DNA, the CDR3 is TGCGCCAGCAGCGGTGAGGGGAACACTGAAGCTTTCTTT. Protein: CASSGEGNTEAFF.

The chain uses TRBV6-5 and TRBJ1-1, with 8 bases aligning to TRBD1. The CDR3 totals 15 residues. V lost 2 bases, J lost 4 bases, and 6 bases stayed unmatched. From germline, CDR1 is MNHEY and CDR2 SVGAGI. In nucleotides, the CDR3 is TGTGCCAGCAGTTACGAGGGAACAGGGGGCACTGAAGCTTTCTTT. Encoded protein: CASSYEGTGGTEAFF.

DNA of the CDR3: TGTGCCAGCAGCGTAGGTCCCTCAGGGGAAACCTACGAGCAGTACTTC. Residues: CASSVGPSGETYEQYF. The chain uses TRBV9 and TRBJ2-7; a possible D gene is TRBD1 (6 bases). The CDR3 is 16 residues long. V was pared by 0 bases and J by 2 bases, with 15 bases between. From germline, CDR1 is SGDLS and CDR2 YYNGEE.

J is TRBJ2-1 and V is TRBV28; TRBD1 is a possible D gene (7 bases). The V end lost 4 bases, the J end lost 2 bases, and 18 bases lay between the germline ends. Germline CDR1 reads MDHEN; CDR2 reads SYDVKM. The CDR3 sequence is 17 residues long. Here the CDR3 reads CASSSLMEGATYNEQFF. The CDR3 DNA is TGTGCCAGCAGTTCATTGATGGAGGGGGCCACCTACAATGAGCAGTTCTTC.

J is TRBJ2-1 and V is TRBV5-5; no clear D gene. The CDR3 runs 13 residues. Germline CDR1 reads SGHKS; CDR2 reads YYEKEE (reference sequence). V shed 2 bases and J shed 4 bases, with 7 bases lying between them. The CDR3 sequence is CASSFSEYNEQFF. DNA for the CDR3: TGTGCCAGCAGCTTCTCGGAGTACAATGAGCAGTTCTTC.

The chain combines TRBV5-1 with TRBJ1-1; no firm D call. The length of the CDR3 is 13 residues. CDR1 and CDR2 (germline): SGHRS, YFSETQ. Trimming shortened V by 4 bases and J by 1 base, and 8 bases separated the two germline ends. The CDR3 nucleotides read TGCGCCAGCAGCCCTGTCGGGAACACTGAAGCTTTCTTT. Encoded protein: CASSPVGNTEAFF.

This clone was recorded once. The chain combines TRBV5-5 with TRBJ2-7; TRBD2 aligns across 7 bases. Germline V gene data show CDR1 as SGHKS and CDR2 as YYEKEE (reference sequence). The J segment lost 4 bases and the V segment lost 2 bases, leaving 9 bases of the junction unmatched. The CDR3 spans 15 residues. CDR3 coding DNA: TGTGCCAGCAGCTTCACACTAGCGCCTATTTACGAGCAGTACTTC. Protein: CASSFTLAPIYEQYF. The variable domain in full, with the rest retrieved from reference TRBV5-5 and TRBJ2-7, is DAGVTQSPTHLIKTRGQQVTLRCSPISGHKSVSWYQQVLGQGPQFIFQYYEKEERGRGNFPDRFSARQFPNYSSELNVNALLLGDSALYLCASSFTLAPIYEQYFGPGTRLTVT.

The J gene is TRBJ2-2, the V gene TRBV2; 7 bases fit TRBD2. The CDR3 spans 16 residues. Germline V lookup: CDR1 SNHLY, CDR2 FYNNEI. The V gene end was trimmed by 3 bases and the J gene end by 4 bases; junction bases not matched to a gene: 8. The CDR3 region has the DNA TGTGCCAGCAGTGAGAGGGAGGGCCAGTTCACCGGGGAGCTGTTTTTT. Protein: CASSEREGQFTGELFF.

The rearrangement uses TRBV5-4 and TRBJ1-1, with 7 positions matching TRBD1. The CDR3 is made up of 14 amino acids. The V gene end was trimmed by 2 bases and the J gene end by 1 base; junction bases not matched to a gene: 2. Germline CDR1 reads SGHNT; CDR2 reads YYREEE (reference sequence). CDR3 loop: CASSLGQENTEAFF. DNA for the CDR3: TGTGCCAGCAGCTTAGGACAGGAGAACACTGAAGCTTTCTTT.

This chain connects TRBV5-4 to TRBJ1-2; 7 positions agree with TRBD1. Per the germline V gene, CDR1 is SGHNT and CDR2 is YYREEE (reference sequence). This CDR3 is 16 amino acids long. With 0 bases clipped from V and 4 bases from J, the junction kept 9 bases outside the gene matches. The CDR3 spells CASSLGADREVYGYTF. The DNA for the CDR3 is TGTGCCAGCAGCTTGGGGGCCGACAGGGAGGTCTATGGCTACACCTTC.

The chain has TRBV6-5 and TRBJ2-7, with 7 nucleotides matching TRBD1. Germline lookup yields CDR1 MNHEY and CDR2 SVGAGI. J was trimmed by 2 bases and V by 5 bases; bases with no gene match: 9. The CDR3 totals 15 residues. The CDR3 coding sequence is TGTGCCAGCAGTAGCGATCGGGGACAGACCTACGAGCAGTACTTC. Protein product: CASSSDRGQTYEQYF.

The chain employs TRBV5-8 and TRBJ1-2; D may be TRBD1 (5 bases). This CDR3 region has 15 residues. Germline assignment: CDR1 SGHTS and CDR2 YDEGEE. Trimming took off 0 bases at V and 2 bases at J, with 11 bases between the two ends. In DNA, the CDR3 is TGTGCCAGCAGCTTGGGGCCCCCAGGGAACTATGGCTACACCTTC. Amino acid sequence: CASSLGPPGNYGYTF.

The chain is built from TRBV30 and TRBJ1-2; weak D call: TRBD1 (6 bases). The CDR3 length is 13 residues. Germline CDR1 reads GTSNPN; CDR2 reads SVGIG (reference sequence). The V end was cut by 1 base, the J end by 3 bases, with 9 bases between. The CDR3 loop reads CAWSAGEYYGYTF. CDR3 nucleotide sequence: TGTGCCTGGAGTGCAGGGGAGTACTATGGCTACACCTTC.

The chain links TRBV19 to TRBJ1-1; 7 nucleotides match TRBD1. The germline gives CDR1 LNHDA, CDR2 SQIVND (reference sequence). This CDR3 contains 13 residues. The trim removed 6 bases at V and 6 bases at J, leaving 7 bases unmatched. CDR3 residues: CASRTGVGSEAFF. CDR3 sequence (DNA): TGTGCCAGTAGAACAGGGGTTGGTTCTGAAGCTTTCTTT.

This chain joins TRBV10-2 and TRBJ1-5; D unresolved. Germline values: CDR1 WSHSY, CDR2 SAAADI. The V gene lost 3 bases and the J gene lost 0 bases, with 9 bases spanning the gap. The CDR3 is 15 residues long. The CDR3 nucleotides are TGCGCCAGCAGTGAAGAACGGGATAGCAATCAGCCCCAGCATTTT. Translation: CASSEERDSNQPQHF.

This rearrangement joins TRBV28 to TRBJ1-3; 9 bases are shared with TRBD1. The CDR3 has 16 residues. The V gene end was trimmed by 2 bases and the J gene end by 3 bases; junction bases not matched to a gene: 5. CDR1 and CDR2 from the germline V gene are MDHEN and SYDVKM. The CDR3 is CASSLGGTGRGNTIYF. CDR3 in DNA: TGTGCCAGCAGTTTAGGGGGGACAGGGCGTGGAAACACCATATATTTT. Full variable domain (rest looked up from reference TRBV28 and TRBJ1-3): DVKVTQSSRYLVKRTGEKVFLECVQDMDHENMFWYRQDPGLGLRLIYFSYDVKMKEKGDIPEGYSVSREKKERFSLILESASTNQTSMYLCASSLGGTGRGNTIYFGEGSWLTVV.

This sequence joins TRBV10-3 and TRBJ1-2; 11 bases map to TRBD1. The V gene's germline CDR1 is ENHRY and CDR2 SYGVKD. CDR3 length: 14 residues. Trimming took 3 bases from V and 4 from J; bases not matched to a gene: 1. This chain's CDR3 is CAISDGQGAYGYTF. CDR3 nucleotides: TGTGCCATCAGTGATGGACAGGGGGCCTATGGCTACACCTTC.

The gene calls are TRBV19 and TRBJ1-1; a possible D gene is TRBD1 (6 bases). Germline CDR1 is LNHDA and CDR2 is SQIVND (reference sequence). The CDR3 runs 12 residues. The V and J ends lost 6 bases and 6 bases respectively, with 11 bases between them. CDR3 DNA: TGTGCCAGTAGCCCCAGGGGTTCTGAAGCTTTCTTT. This translates into CASSPRGSEAFF.

This chain joins TRBV7-8 and TRBJ2-3, with no clear D. V dropped 3 bases and J dropped 0 bases, with 10 bases sitting between them. This CDR3 comprises 15 residues. The germline V gene has CDR1 SGHVS and CDR2 FQNEAQ. In nucleotides, the CDR3 is TGTGCCAGCAGCTTGCCGGCCGGGAGCACAGATACGCAGTATTTT. Protein product: CASSLPAGSTDTQYF.